A selection of T cell receptor beta chains follows, all from one sample in a study of immune cell composition in non-small cell lung cancer. TCRdb keeps only in-frame clones here, not all; method: immunoSEQ multiplex PCR. The sample gives fewer than 4,000 clones, roughly four fifths of which show up once; 15% to 20% is in the top ten. The sample was lung tumor tissue. The receptors derive from a human donor with non-small cell lung cancer. The CDR3 runs from the conserved cysteine through the conserved F or W. A D gene is named only where the DNA matches it firmly. The size field is filled for only some rows; it gives once, few, many or a size class.

V: TRBV19
size: few
D: TRBD2
J: TRBJ2-1
CDR3: CASSRTSGSLNEQFF
DNA: TGTGCCAGTAGTAGGACTAGCGGGAGTTTGAATGAGCAGTTCTTC

V: TRBV6-5
size: NA
D: TRBD2
J: TRBJ2-7
CDR3: CASNGGRGGMQYF
DNA: TGTGCCAGCAATGGCGGGAGGGGTGGCATGCAGTACTTC

V: TRBV18
size: NA
D: TRBD2
J: TRBJ2-2
CDR3: CASSPGLAGITGELFF
DNA: TGTGCCAGCTCACCCGGACTAGCGGGAATCACCGGGGAGCTGTTTTTT

V: TRBV19
size: NA
D: TRBD1
J: TRBJ2-4
CDR3: CASSISGTGSKNIQYF
DNA: TGTGCCAGTAGTATCTCTGGGACAGGTTCCAAAAACATTCAGTACTTC

V: TRBV5-5
size: NA
D: TRBD1
J: TRBJ1-2
CDR3: CASSLTGDFNYGYTF
DNA: TGTGCCAGCAGCTTAACAGGGGACTTCAACTATGGCTACACCTTC

V: TRBV25-1
size: few
D: NA
J: TRBJ1-1
CDR3: CASSELDLSLSREAFF
DNA: TGTGCCAGCAGTGAATTAGATCTATCCTTATCCAGGGAAGCTTTCTTT

V: TRBV18
size: NA
D: NA
J: TRBJ2-7
CDR3: CASSPGESYEQYF
DNA: TGTGCCAGCTCCCCAGGGGAGTCCTACGAGCAGTACTTC

V: TRBV28
size: NA
D: TRBD1
J: TRBJ1-4
CDR3: CASSRGQSREKLFF
DNA: TGTGCCAGCAGCCGGGGACAGTCCCGTGAAAAACTGTTTTTT

V: TRBV6-5
size: NA
D: NA
J: TRBJ1-1
CDR3: CASSPDTWNTEAFF
DNA: TGTGCCAGCAGTCCGGACACATGGAACACTGAAGCTTTCTTT

V: TRBV6-5
size: NA
D: TRBD1
J: TRBJ1-3
CDR3: CASSYSGQSSGNTIYF
DNA: TGTGCCAGCAGTTACTCGGGACAGAGCTCTGGAAACACCATATATTTT

V: TRBV11-2
size: NA
D: TRBD1
J: TRBJ1-2
CDR3: CASSTPGGWHYGYTF
DNA: TGTGCCAGCAGCACGCCAGGGGGCTGGCACTATGGCTACACCTTC

V: TRBV28
size: NA
D: TRBD2
J: TRBJ2-1
CDR3: CASSFWSGGGNEQFF
DNA: TGTGCCAGCAGTTTTTGGTCGGGAGGAGGGAATGAGCAGTTCTTC

V: TRBV18
size: NA
D: TRBD1
J: TRBJ2-7
CDR3: CASQTGDGYEQYF
DNA: TGTGCCAGCCAGACAGGGGATGGCTACGAGCAGTACTTC

V: TRBV5-4
size: NA
D: NA
J: TRBJ2-2
CDR3: CASSFQGTGELFF
DNA: TGTGCCAGCAGCTTTCAGGGCACCGGGGAGCTGTTTTTT

V: TRBV5-6
size: NA
D: TRBD1
J: TRBJ1-5
CDR3: CASSLWPGQGQHF
DNA: TGTGCCAGCAGCTTGTGGCCGGGACAGGGTCAGCATTTT

V: TRBV28
size: NA
D: NA
J: TRBJ2-1
CDR3: CASSLLETTDNEQFF
DNA: TGTGCCAGCAGTTTACTCGAGACTACAGACAATGAGCAGTTCTTC

V: TRBV27
size: NA
D: TRBD2
J: TRBJ2-7
CDR3: CASSSLTSGSGNEQYF
DNA: TGTGCCAGCAGTTCCCTGACTAGCGGGAGTGGGAACGAGCAGTACTTC

V: TRBV19
size: NA
D: TRBD1
J: TRBJ2-7
CDR3: CASSIGQGEQYF
DNA: TGTGCCAGTAGTATTGGACAGGGAGAGCAGTACTTC

V: TRBV7-9
size: few
D: NA
J: TRBJ2-7
CDR3: CASSLPGNEQYF
DNA: TGTGCCAGCAGCCTACCAGGGAACGAGCAGTACTTC

V: TRBV5-4
size: NA
D: NA
J: TRBJ1-1
CDR3: CASSIDQGMNTEAFF
DNA: TGTGCCAGCAGCATAGATCAGGGAATGAACACTGAAGCTTTCTTT

V: TRBV28
size: NA
D: TRBD1
J: TRBJ1-5
CDR3: CASSSNRDSAPQHF
DNA: TGTGCCAGCAGTTCCAACCGGGACAGTGCGCCCCAGCATTTT

V: TRBV7-9
size: NA
D: NA
J: TRBJ1-2
CDR3: CASRSGTLGYTF
DNA: TGTGCCAGCAGATCCGGGACACTTGGCTACACCTTC

V: TRBV7-2
size: NA
D: NA
J: TRBJ2-7
CDR3: CASSQTREQYF
DNA: TGTGCCAGCAGCCAGACGAGGGAGCAGTACTTC

V: TRBV10-3
size: NA
D: NA
J: TRBJ2-5
CDR3: CASKTANQETQYF
DNA: TGTGCCAGCAAGACAGCGAATCAAGAGACCCAGTACTTC

V: TRBV7-2
size: NA
D: TRBD1
J: TRBJ2-7
CDR3: CASSLEQGAGEQYF
DNA: TGTGCCAGCAGCTTGGAACAGGGGGCCGGCGAGCAGTACTTC

V: TRBV19
size: NA
D: NA
J: TRBJ2-1
CDR3: CASSPRGGASSNEQFF
DNA: TGTGCCAGTAGTCCAAGGGGTGGGGCCTCCTCCAATGAGCAGTTCTTC

V: TRBV28
size: NA
D: TRBD2
J: TRBJ2-3
CDR3: CASTTSGSPADTQYF
DNA: TGTGCCAGCACTACTAGCGGGAGTCCCGCAGATACGCAGTATTTT

V: TRBV7-9
size: few
D: NA
J: TRBJ2-3
CDR3: CASSPEFYTDTQYF
DNA: TGTGCCAGCAGCCCGGAGTTCTACACAGATACGCAGTATTTT

V: TRBV4-2
size: NA
D: TRBD1
J: TRBJ2-7
CDR3: CASSQNRAYRDSTYEQYF
DNA: TGTGCCAGCAGCCAAAATAGGGCGTACCGGGACAGCACCTACGAGCAGTACTTC

V: TRBV5-1
size: NA
D: NA
J: TRBJ2-2
CDR3: CASSLAQVNTGELFF
DNA: TGCGCCAGCAGCTTGGCTCAGGTGAACACCGGGGAGCTGTTTTTT

V: TRBV25-1
size: NA
D: NA
J: TRBJ2-2
CDR3: CASTKAVNTGELFF
DNA: TGTGCCAGCACGAAAGCGGTTAACACCGGGGAGCTGTTTTTT

V: TRBV28
size: NA
D: TRBD1
J: TRBJ1-2
CDR3: CASSKGTGVGGYTF
DNA: TGTGCCAGCAGTAAGGGGACAGGGGTCGGCGGCTACACCTTC

V: TRBV18
size: NA
D: TRBD2
J: TRBJ2-1
CDR3: CASSWGISGRAYNEQFF
DNA: TGTGCCAGCTCGTGGGGCATTAGCGGGAGAGCTTACAATGAGCAGTTCTTC

V: TRBV7-9
size: few
D: TRBD1
J: TRBJ2-5
CDR3: CASSATGVHF
DNA: TGTGCCAGCAGCGCGACAGGGGTGCACTTC

V: TRBV5-8
size: NA
D: TRBD1
J: TRBJ1-1
CDR3: CASSSGQGGYTEAFF
DNA: TGTGCCAGCAGCTCTGGACAGGGCGGTTACACTGAAGCTTTCTTT

V: TRBV6-5
size: NA
D: NA
J: TRBJ1-1
CDR3: CASRDDSLNTEAFF
DNA: TGTGCCAGCAGGGACGACAGCCTGAACACTGAAGCTTTCTTT

V: TRBV4-1
size: NA
D: TRBD2
J: TRBJ2-1
CDR3: CASSPEGIAGTYNEQFF
DNA: TGCGCCAGCAGCCCAGAGGGGATAGCGGGTACCTACAATGAGCAGTTCTTC

V: TRBV6-5
size: NA
D: TRBD1
J: TRBJ2-7
CDR3: CASGQGNYEQYF
DNA: TGTGCCAGCGGACAGGGGAACTACGAGCAGTACTTC

V: TRBV28
size: once
D: NA
J: TRBJ1-2
CDR3: CASSLTGYGYGYTF
DNA: TGTGCCAGCAGTTTAACAGGCTACGGCTATGGCTACACCTTC

V: TRBV6-6
size: NA
D: NA
J: TRBJ2-1
CDR3: CASSGRLPGNEQFF
DNA: TGTGCCAGCAGTGGGAGGCTCCCCGGGAATGAGCAGTTCTTC

V: TRBV29-1
size: once
D: NA
J: TRBJ2-7
CDR3: CSVEDPHSTGRRGEQYF
DNA: TGCAGCGTTGAAGATCCACACTCGACAGGGCGGAGGGGCGAGCAGTACTTC

V: TRBV2
size: NA
D: NA
J: TRBJ1-1
CDR3: CASSDAGTGGFRAFF
DNA: TGTGCCAGCAGTGATGCGGGTACTGGGGGGTTTAGAGCTTTCTTT